These T cell receptor beta chains were read from a single sample in a study of PD-L1 blockade in urothelial cancer. Using immunoSEQ multiplex PCR, the repertoire was profiled, and TCRdb retains in-frame clones only, with some absent. Of tens of thousands of clones in the sample, 80% to 90% were seen once. The source was PBMCs, collected around atezolizumab (anti-PD-L1) treatment. Receptor source: a man in his 60s with urothelial cancer. Each CDR3 is given with its conserved first and last residue. A D gene is named only where the DNA matches it firmly. Some rows mark clone size as missing; the rest say once, few, many or name a class of expanded clone.

V gene	D gene	clone size	J gene	CDR3 DNA	CDR3 protein
TRBV6-5	TRBD1	once	TRBJ2-3	TGTGCCAGCAGTTACTCCGGGACAGGGGGAGATACGCAGTATTTT	CASSYSGTGGDTQYF
TRBV6-5	NA	NA	TRBJ1-4	TGTGCCAGCAGTTACGGAGGGACTCATAATGAAAAACTGTTTTTT	CASSYGGTHNEKLFF
TRBV13	TRBD2	NA	TRBJ2-1	TGTGCCAGCAGCTTAGGGACTAGCGGGAGTAGATCCTACAATGAGCAGTTCTTC	CASSLGTSGSRSYNEQFF
TRBV6-1	TRBD1	NA	TRBJ1-1	TGTGCCAGCAGTGTCCCGGGACAGGCTATGGGTTGGTGGGTAACTGAAGCTTTCTTT	CASSVPGQAMGWWVTEAFF
TRBV10-3	TRBD1	NA	TRBJ1-5	TGTGCCATCAGTGAGGACAGGGGCAATCAGCCCCAGCATTTT	CAISEDRGNQPQHF
TRBV18	TRBD1	NA	TRBJ1-2	TGTGCCAGCTCACCGACAGACAGGGTTTCTGGCTACACCTTC	CASSPTDRVSGYTF
TRBV7-2	NA	NA	TRBJ2-1	TGTGCCAGCAGCCGCGGGGCTAACTCCTACAATGAGCAGTTCTTC	CASSRGANSYNEQFF
TRBV5-1	TRBD1	once	TRBJ1-1	TGCGCCAGCAGCTCTACAGGGGGTGGGAACACTGAAGCTTTCTTT	CASSSTGGGNTEAFF
TRBV10-3	TRBD2	NA	TRBJ2-1	TGTGCCATCAGTGCCAAGGGACTAGCGGGGGGCACGGATGAGCAGTTCTTC	CAISAKGLAGGTDEQFF
TRBV6-5	TRBD2	NA	TRBJ2-7	TGTGCCAGCAGTTACGCGGGGGGGCTGACCTACGAGCAGTACTTC	CASSYAGGLTYEQYF
TRBV6-6	NA	NA	TRBJ1-6	TGTGCCAGCAGCCCACCGGGACACGTGAATTCGCCCCTCCACTTT	CASSPPGHVNSPLHF
TRBV19	NA	NA	TRBJ2-7	TGTGCCAGTAGTATACAAAGAGGCTACGAGCAGTACTTC	CASSIQRGYEQYF
TRBV27	NA	NA	TRBJ2-5	TGTGCCAGCAGTGGCCGACCGGGAACCCAGTACTTC	CASSGRPGTQYF
TRBV2	TRBD1	NA	TRBJ2-1	TGTGCCAGCTCGATCAGACAGGGGGGAAACAATGAGCAGTTCTTC	CASSIRQGGNNEQFF
TRBV5-1	TRBD1	few	TRBJ1-2	TGCGCCAGCAGCTTTGGGACAGGAGGGTATGGCTACACCTTC	CASSFGTGGYGYTF
TRBV30	NA	few	TRBJ1-3	TGTGCCTGGGCGCGGGACGGCTACTCTGGAAACACCATATATTTT	CAWARDGYSGNTIYF
TRBV7-2	TRBD1	NA	TRBJ2-3	TGTGCCAGCAGCCCCCCGACAGGGTTCGGGCCAGATACGCAGTATTTT	CASSPPTGFGPDTQYF
TRBV5-4	TRBD1	NA	TRBJ2-7	TGTGCCAGTAAAGAACCGGGACAGGGAAGCGAGCAGTACTTC	CASKEPGQGSEQYF
TRBV10-2	TRBD2	NA	TRBJ2-1	TGCGCCAGCATGACTAGCGGGATCAATGAGCAGTTCTTC	CASMTSGINEQFF
TRBV10-3	NA	NA	TRBJ2-7	TGTGCCATCAGTGAGTCGGCCGAGCAGTACTTC	CAISESAEQYF
TRBV10-1	NA	NA	TRBJ1-2	TGCGCCAGCAGTGAGACAGAACGAGGCTACACCTTC	CASSETERGYTF
TRBV6-4	NA	NA	TRBJ1-6	TGTGCCAGCAGTGCGGAGAGAAATTCACCCCTCCACTTT	CASSAERNSPLHF
TRBV5-1	NA	NA	TRBJ1-1	TGCGCCAGCAGCTTGGAACAGGGACCGGTGACTGAAGCTTTCTTT	CASSLEQGPVTEAFF
TRBV7-9	NA	NA	TRBJ1-4	TGTGCCAGCAGCTTCCGGGGAACTAATGAAAAACTGTTTTTT	CASSFRGTNEKLFF
TRBV15	NA	many	TRBJ1-1	TGTGCCACCAGCAGAGAAGGGGGGGGTTACACTGAAGCTTTCTTT	CATSREGGGYTEAFF
TRBV5-1	TRBD2	once	TRBJ2-3	TGCGCCAGCAGCGGTTTGGGCGGGAGGCGAGTCACAGATACGCAGTATTTT	CASSGLGGRRVTDTQYF
TRBV4-3	NA	NA	TRBJ2-1	TGCGCCAGCAGCCAAGATGGGCTCCACTACAATGAGCAGTTCTTC	CASSQDGLHYNEQFF
TRBV11-1	NA	NA	TRBJ1-6	TGTGCCAGCAGCCCAATTGAACGGTCACCCCTCCACTTT	CASSPIERSPLHF
TRBV11-2	NA	NA	TRBJ1-6	TGTGCCAGCAGCTTAGGGGCAGGGGCGATTTCACCCCTCCACTTT	CASSLGAGAISPLHF
TRBV11-2	NA	NA	TRBJ2-3	TGTGCCAGCAGGGAGGCGACTAGTTCACCGCAGTATTTT	CASREATSSPQYF
TRBV11-2	TRBD1	NA	TRBJ1-2	TGTGCCAGCAGCTTAGAGGCCTCAGGGGGTATCTATGGCTACACCTTC	CASSLEASGGIYGYTF
TRBV5-1	TRBD1	NA	TRBJ2-7	TGCGCCAGCAGTCGACAGGGGGCCTACGAGCAGTACTTC	CASSRQGAYEQYF
TRBV27	NA	NA	TRBJ2-2	TGTGCCAGCAGTTTATCCGGGGTCACCGGGGAGCTGTTTTTT	CASSLSGVTGELFF
TRBV5-1	TRBD1	NA	TRBJ2-3	TGCGCCAGCACTAAGGACAGGGGCGGAGATACGCAGTATTTT	CASTKDRGGDTQYF
TRBV19	NA	NA	TRBJ1-5	TGTGCCAGTAGTATTGGGGGCAGCAATCAGCCCCAGCATTTT	CASSIGGSNQPQHF
TRBV6-5	NA	few	TRBJ1-2	TGTGCCAGCAGTTATCATCCCCCCGTAGCTAACTATGGCTACACCTTC	CASSYHPPVANYGYTF
TRBV19	NA	NA	TRBJ1-4	TGTGCCAGTAGTACCAAAGGCAGGGCGGTCCGCGAAAAACTGTTTTTT	CASSTKGRAVREKLFF
TRBV5-4	TRBD1	NA	TRBJ2-7	TGTGCCAGCAGTCGGATTGTTATGACAGGGGGGTCCAGCGAGCAGTACTTC	CASSRIVMTGGSSEQYF
TRBV19	NA	once	TRBJ1-4	TGTGCCAGTAGTATCGGCAGGAAGGAAAAACTGTTTTTT	CASSIGRKEKLFF
TRBV29-1	TRBD1	few	TRBJ1-2	TGCAGCGTGGGGACAGGGGGAGACTATGGCTACACCTTC	CSVGTGGDYGYTF
TRBV2	TRBD2	NA	TRBJ2-1	TGTGCCAGCAGTCTAGCGGGAGTGGTGTACAATGAGCAGTTCTTC	CASSLAGVVYNEQFF
TRBV6-4	TRBD1	NA	TRBJ1-1	TGTGCCAGCAGTGCCACAGGGGCACTAGGTGAAGCTTTCTTT	CASSATGALGEAFF
TRBV5-6	TRBD1	NA	TRBJ2-7	TGTGCCAGCAGCAGGGACAGGAGCTCCTACGAGCAGTACTTC	CASSRDRSSYEQYF
TRBV2	NA	NA	TRBJ1-1	TGTGCCAGCAGTGAATCTCGTGTGAACACTGAAGCTTTCTTT	CASSESRVNTEAFF
TRBV7-3	NA	NA	TRBJ1-1	TGTGCCAGCAGCTCCACCCCCGGACAAGGGGCTTTCTTT	CASSSTPGQGAFF
TRBV4-2	NA	NA	TRBJ1-4	TGTGCCAGCAGCGCCACGGGGAATGAAAAACTGTTTTTT	CASSATGNEKLFF
TRBV7-6	NA	NA	TRBJ2-5	TGTGCCAGCAGCCCCAGACAAGAGACCCAGTACTTC	CASSPRQETQYF
TRBV5-1	TRBD2	NA	TRBJ2-7	TGCGCCAGCAGCACGGGACTAGCGGGAGTCGAGCAGTACTTC	CASSTGLAGVEQYF